This TCR beta chain was sequenced for a study of T cell changes during pregnancy in multiple sclerosis. V was clipped by 4 bases and J by 6 bases; unmatched bases: 7. The CDR3 is made up of 15 amino acids. Germline V lookup: CDR1 SNHLY, CDR2 FYNNEI. The repertoire was sequenced with immunoSEQ multiplex PCR; TCRdb's copy has only in-frame clones and lacks some. Among around 40,000 clones listed, more than 85% were seen once. The material sequenced was CD4+ T cells from peripheral blood mononuclear cells, taken in the second trimester of pregnancy. This receptor was taken from a female donor with multiple sclerosis, enrolled in a pregnancy study. The V and J genes are TRBV2 and TRBJ2-2, with 8 bases that match TRBD2. The CDR3 loop is CASSGSGGLAGELFF. The DNA of the CDR3 is TGTGCCAGCAGTGGGTCGGGAGGGCTCGCCGGGGAGCTGTTTTTT.